This is a list of T cell receptor beta chains from one sample in a study of blood T cell repertoires in COVID-19. The assay was immunoSEQ multiplex PCR, and TCRdb's table has in-frame clones only and misses some. The sample lists about 73,000 clones, around four fifths occurring once. The sample comprised peripheral blood. Receptors were obtained from an older woman with acute or convalescent COVID-19. Each CDR3 is given with its conserved first and last residue. Fields, in order: CDR3 protein, CDR3 DNA, J gene, clone size, CDR3 length, V gene, D gene. A D gene is named only where the DNA matches it firmly. A clone size is listed for some rows: how often the clone was seen (once, few, many), or a class if it is expanded.

cdr3_aa: CASSYGRRDSNQPQHF
cdr3_nt: TGTGCCAGCAGTTACGGTAGGAGAGATAGCAATCAGCCCCAGCATTTT
j_call: TRBJ1-5
clone_size: .
cdr3_length: 16
v_call: TRBV6-6
d_call: .

cdr3_aa: CASSLAGQGDSPLHF
cdr3_nt: TGCGCCAGCAGCTTGGCCGGACAGGGGGATTCACCCCTCCACTTT
j_call: TRBJ1-6
clone_size: .
cdr3_length: 15
v_call: TRBV5-1
d_call: TRBD1

cdr3_aa: CASSLGRSPLHF
cdr3_nt: TGTGCCAGCAGTTTGGGGAGGTCACCCCTCCACTTT
j_call: TRBJ1-6
clone_size: once
cdr3_length: 12
v_call: TRBV12-3/TRBV12-4
d_call: .

cdr3_aa: CASSPDRNQPQHF
cdr3_nt: TGTGCCAGCAGCCCCGACAGAAATCAGCCCCAGCATTTT
j_call: TRBJ1-5
clone_size: .
cdr3_length: 13
v_call: TRBV7-3
d_call: .

cdr3_aa: CASSPTGLSAPYNEQFF
cdr3_nt: TGTGCCAGCAGCCCTACCGGACTGAGCGCCCCTTACAATGAGCAGTTCTTC
j_call: TRBJ2-1
clone_size: few
cdr3_length: 17
v_call: TRBV27
d_call: .

cdr3_aa: CASSLAGHSGNTIYF
cdr3_nt: TGTGCCAGCAGCTTGGCCGGACACTCTGGAAACACCATATATTTT
j_call: TRBJ1-3
clone_size: once
cdr3_length: 15
v_call: TRBV5-4
d_call: .

cdr3_aa: CSVNGQSYGYTF
cdr3_nt: TGCAGCGTGAATGGACAGAGCTATGGCTACACCTTC
j_call: TRBJ1-2
clone_size: .
cdr3_length: 12
v_call: TRBV29-1
d_call: .

cdr3_aa: CASSQDSGVAYNEQFF
cdr3_nt: TGTGCCAGCAGCCAGGATAGCGGGGTTGCCTACAATGAGCAGTTCTTC
j_call: TRBJ2-1
clone_size: .
cdr3_length: 16
v_call: TRBV4-2
d_call: TRBD2

cdr3_aa: CSVGSRGTLWGYTF
cdr3_nt: TGCAGCGTTGGATCTAGGGGCACCCTATGGGGCTACACCTTC
j_call: TRBJ1-2
clone_size: .
cdr3_length: 14
v_call: TRBV29-1
d_call: .

cdr3_aa: CASSLTGLGTDTQYF
cdr3_nt: TGTGCCAGCAGCTTGACGGGACTAGGCACAGATACGCAGTATTTT
j_call: TRBJ2-3
clone_size: once
cdr3_length: 15
v_call: TRBV7-2
d_call: TRBD2

cdr3_aa: CASRDRAQPQHF
cdr3_nt: TGTGCCAGCAGAGACAGGGCACAGCCCCAGCATTTT
j_call: TRBJ1-5
clone_size: .
cdr3_length: 12
v_call: TRBV28
d_call: TRBD1

cdr3_aa: CASSQQGAGTEAFF
cdr3_nt: TGTGCCAGCAGCCAACAGGGGGCTGGAACTGAAGCTTTCTTT
j_call: TRBJ1-1
clone_size: .
cdr3_length: 14
v_call: TRBV14
d_call: TRBD1

cdr3_aa: CASSAGQDFSNQPQHF
cdr3_nt: TGTGCCAGCAGCGCCGGACAGGACTTTAGCAATCAGCCCCAGCATTTT
j_call: TRBJ1-5
clone_size: .
cdr3_length: 16
v_call: TRBV12-1
d_call: .

cdr3_aa: CASSSRQGGNQPQHF
cdr3_nt: TGTGCCAGTAGTAGTAGACAGGGAGGCAATCAGCCCCAGCATTTT
j_call: TRBJ1-5
clone_size: few
cdr3_length: 15
v_call: TRBV19
d_call: TRBD1

cdr3_aa: CASSITGQGNTEAFF
cdr3_nt: TGTGCCAGTAGTATTACGGGACAGGGTAACACTGAAGCTTTCTTT
j_call: TRBJ1-1
clone_size: .
cdr3_length: 15
v_call: TRBV19
d_call: TRBD1

cdr3_aa: CASSLAGLGNQPQHF
cdr3_nt: TGTGCCAGCAGTTTAGCCGGGTTAGGCAATCAGCCCCAGCATTTT
j_call: TRBJ1-5
clone_size: few
cdr3_length: 15
v_call: TRBV28
d_call: .

cdr3_aa: CASRTGTGLYNEQFF
cdr3_nt: TGTGCCAGCAGAACCGGGACAGGGCTTTACAATGAGCAGTTCTTC
j_call: TRBJ2-1
clone_size: .
cdr3_length: 15
v_call: TRBV28
d_call: TRBD1

cdr3_aa: CASSLSRDRAYTF
cdr3_nt: TGTGCCAGCAGCTTATCACGGGACAGGGCCTACACCTTC
j_call: TRBJ1-2
clone_size: .
cdr3_length: 13
v_call: TRBV11-2
d_call: TRBD1

cdr3_aa: CASTLTGDTEAFF
cdr3_nt: TGTGCCAGTACCCTGACAGGGGACACTGAAGCTTTCTTT
j_call: TRBJ1-1
clone_size: .
cdr3_length: 13
v_call: TRBV19
d_call: TRBD1

cdr3_aa: CASSKAGGASYEQYF
cdr3_nt: TGTGCCAGCAGCAAGGCGGGGGGGGCCTCCTACGAGCAGTACTTC
j_call: TRBJ2-7
clone_size: .
cdr3_length: 15
v_call: TRBV7-8
d_call: TRBD2

cdr3_aa: CASSPGQRLLNTEAFF
cdr3_nt: TGTGCCAGTAGCCCGGGACAGCGACTTTTGAACACTGAAGCTTTCTTT
j_call: TRBJ1-1
clone_size: few
cdr3_length: 16
v_call: TRBV19
d_call: TRBD1

cdr3_aa: CAWRVTGKAYGYTF
cdr3_nt: TGTGCCTGGAGGGTGACAGGGAAGGCCTATGGCTACACCTTC
j_call: TRBJ1-2
clone_size: .
cdr3_length: 14
v_call: TRBV30
d_call: TRBD1

cdr3_aa: CASSGTGGRETQYF
cdr3_nt: TGTGCCAGTAGTGGGACAGGGGGCAGGGAGACCCAGTACTTC
j_call: TRBJ2-5
clone_size: .
cdr3_length: 14
v_call: TRBV19
d_call: TRBD1

cdr3_aa: CATSRDVPLTGGSNEQFF
cdr3_nt: TGTGCCACCAGCAGAGATGTCCCCTTAACGGGAGGCTCCAATGAGCAGTTCTTC
j_call: TRBJ2-1
clone_size: .
cdr3_length: 18
v_call: TRBV15
d_call: TRBD2

cdr3_aa: CASSLLLAGVHEQFF
cdr3_nt: TGTGCCAGCAGCTTGTTGTTAGCGGGGGTTCATGAGCAGTTCTTC
j_call: TRBJ2-1
clone_size: few
cdr3_length: 15
v_call: TRBV5-4
d_call: TRBD2

cdr3_aa: CASSYLASGTYNEQFF
cdr3_nt: TGTGCCAGCAGTTACCTGGCTAGCGGGACTTACAATGAGCAGTTCTTC
j_call: TRBJ2-1
clone_size: .
cdr3_length: 16
v_call: TRBV6-5
d_call: TRBD2

cdr3_aa: CASSKLNQPQHF
cdr3_nt: TGTGCCAGTAGTAAACTAAATCAGCCCCAGCATTTT
j_call: TRBJ1-5
clone_size: .
cdr3_length: 12
v_call: TRBV19
d_call: .

cdr3_aa: CASSFRPGLAKNEQFF
cdr3_nt: TGTGCCAGCAGCTTTCGACCGGGACTAGCAAAAAATGAGCAGTTCTTC
j_call: TRBJ2-1
clone_size: .
cdr3_length: 16
v_call: TRBV7-6
d_call: TRBD2

cdr3_aa: CASSSYREMNTEAFF
cdr3_nt: TGTGCCAGCAGTTCATACAGGGAAATGAACACTGAAGCTTTCTTT
j_call: TRBJ1-1
clone_size: .
cdr3_length: 15
v_call: TRBV6-5
d_call: .

cdr3_aa: CASSFFRGQPQHF
cdr3_nt: TGTGCCAGCAGTTTTTTCAGGGGTCAGCCCCAGCATTTT
j_call: TRBJ1-5
clone_size: once
cdr3_length: 13
v_call: TRBV12-3/TRBV12-4
d_call: .

cdr3_aa: CASSSRTAPAGNTIYF
cdr3_nt: TGTGCCAGCAGCTCCAGGACAGCCCCTGCTGGAAACACCATATATTTT
j_call: TRBJ1-3
clone_size: .
cdr3_length: 16
v_call: TRBV7-8
d_call: .

cdr3_aa: CASSVVMGQGEYGYTF
cdr3_nt: TGTGCCAGCTCGGTTGTCATGGGACAGGGGGAATATGGCTACACCTTC
j_call: TRBJ1-2
clone_size: .
cdr3_length: 16
v_call: TRBV18
d_call: TRBD1

cdr3_aa: CATKTEMNTEAFF
cdr3_nt: TGCGCCACCAAGACAGAGATGAACACTGAAGCTTTCTTT
j_call: TRBJ1-1
clone_size: .
cdr3_length: 13
v_call: TRBV5-1
d_call: .